This entry concerns a single TCR beta chain. The data stem from a study of blood T cell repertoires in COVID-19. The protocol was immunoSEQ multiplex PCR, while the TCRdb copy is restricted to in-frame clones and leaves out a portion. The data show 240,000 or so clones, with 88% seen just once and about 0.8% held by the top ten. Deletions cut 5 bases from V and 0 bases from J, with 3 bases between. Germline V lookup: CDR1 SGDLS, CDR2 YYNGEE. The CDR3 runs to 12 residues. Sequences were obtained from peripheral blood. The rearrangement links TRBV9 to TRBJ1-5, with D hard to call. This clonotype was obtained from a young woman with acute or convalescent COVID-19. The CDR3 loop is CASRHSNQPQHF. The CDR3 nucleotides are TGTGCCAGCAGACATAGCAATCAGCCCCAGCATTTT. Complete variable domain (other parts from reference TRBV9 and TRBJ1-5): DSGVTQTPKHLITATGQRVTLRCSPRSGDLSVYWYQQSLDQGLQFLIQYYNGEERAKGNILERFSAQQFPDLHSELNLSSLELGDSALYFCASRHSNQPQHFGDGTRLSIL.